Listed below are T cell receptor beta chains from one sample, sequenced in a study of chemoradiotherapy in HPV16-positive cancers. TCRdb keeps only in-frame clones here, not all; method: immunoSEQ multiplex PCR. The sample has 1,500 to 2,000 clones, over 65% seen once. Sample: tumor tissue, taken from a patient who underwent chemoradiotherapy. The receptor set was obtained from a human donor with HPV-associated anogenital cancer. Each CDR3 is given with its conserved first and last residue. D genes are given only for firm matches. For some rows the clone size is stated as once, few or many, or as a class when expanded; others skip it.

size: NA
J: TRBJ2-3
V: TRBV2
D: NA
CDR3: CASSARGDTQYF
DNA: TGTGCCAGCAGTGCACGCGGAGATACGCAGTATTTT

size: NA
J: TRBJ1-5
V: TRBV18
D: NA
CDR3: CASSDTRDQPQHF
DNA: TGTGCCAGCTCGGATACAAGAGATCAGCCCCAGCATTTT

size: NA
J: TRBJ1-6
V: TRBV5-1
D: NA
CDR3: CASSLQGSYNSPLHF
DNA: TGCGCCAGCAGCTTGCAAGGGTCCTATAATTCACCCCTCCACTTT

size: once
J: TRBJ2-7
V: TRBV6-1
D: TRBD2
CDR3: CASSEFPAGDSYEQYF
DNA: TGTGCCAGCAGTGAATTCCCAGCGGGAGACTCCTACGAGCAGTACTTC

size: once
J: TRBJ2-5
V: TRBV6-5
D: TRBD2
CDR3: CASGKTSGRETQYF
DNA: TGTGCCAGCGGGAAGACTAGCGGGAGGGAGACCCAGTACTTC

size: once
J: TRBJ2-7
V: TRBV19
D: TRBD1
CDR3: CASSMGQGYEQYF
DNA: TGTGCCAGTAGTATGGGACAGGGCTACGAGCAGTACTTC

size: NA
J: TRBJ1-3
V: TRBV5-1
D: NA
CDR3: CASSFATGSGNTIYF
DNA: TGCGCCAGCAGCTTTGCCACAGGGTCGGGAAACACCATATATTTT

size: NA
J: TRBJ2-1
V: TRBV5-1
D: NA
CDR3: CASSFSTRGNEQFF
DNA: TGCGCCAGCAGCTTCTCCACCAGGGGAAATGAGCAGTTCTTC

size: NA
J: TRBJ1-2
V: TRBV7-9
D: TRBD1
CDR3: CALATGAVSYGYTF
DNA: TGTGCCTTGGCGACAGGGGCAGTTTCCTATGGCTACACCTTC

size: NA
J: TRBJ1-2
V: TRBV9
D: NA
CDR3: CASSALAGYTF
DNA: TGTGCCAGCAGCGCGTTGGCGGGCTACACCTTC

size: once
J: TRBJ2-5
V: TRBV11-3
D: NA
CDR3: CASSLSGLETQYF
DNA: TGTGCCAGCAGCTTAAGTGGGTTAGAGACCCAGTACTTC

size: once
J: TRBJ2-3
V: TRBV10-2
D: NA
CDR3: CASSEGEQYTDTQYF
DNA: TGCGCCAGCAGTGAAGGGGAACAATACACAGATACGCAGTATTTT

size: once
J: TRBJ2-1
V: TRBV7-9
D: TRBD1
CDR3: CASSPPTGESYYEQFF
DNA: TGTGCCAGCAGCCCTCCGACAGGGGAGTCATACTATGAGCAGTTCTTC

size: large
J: TRBJ1-2
V: TRBV12-5
D: NA
CDR3: CASGFSGSGYTF
DNA: TGTGCTAGTGGTTTCTCAGGGTCTGGCTACACCTTC

size: NA
J: TRBJ1-2
V: TRBV10-3
D: NA
CDR3: CAASRGGKNDGYTF
DNA: TGTGCCGCATCACGGGGGGGGAAAAACGATGGCTACACCTTC

size: NA
J: TRBJ2-1
V: TRBV5-1
D: NA
CDR3: CASKKEAGLNEQFF
DNA: TGCGCCAGCAAGAAGGAGGCAGGGCTCAATGAGCAGTTCTTC

size: NA
J: TRBJ2-7
V: TRBV5-5
D: TRBD1
CDR3: CASSSGQVVPSEQYF
DNA: TGTGCCAGCAGCTCCGGACAGGTAGTCCCTAGTGAGCAGTACTTC

size: NA
J: TRBJ2-7
V: TRBV19
D: NA
CDR3: CASSPDRTYEQYF
DNA: TGTGCCAGTAGTCCCGACAGAACCTACGAGCAGTACTTC

size: few
J: TRBJ1-4
V: TRBV6-5
D: NA
CDR3: CASSYSLTGQRGKLFF
DNA: TGTGCCAGCAGTTACTCTTTAACTGGACAGAGGGGAAAACTGTTTTTT

size: NA
J: TRBJ2-3
V: TRBV11-2
D: TRBD1
CDR3: CASSSGTAHTDTQYF
DNA: TGTGCCAGCAGCTCCGGGACAGCCCACACAGATACGCAGTATTTT

size: NA
J: TRBJ1-2
V: TRBV7-9
D: NA
CDR3: CASSFKATVTPNYGYTF
DNA: TGTGCCAGCAGCTTCAAAGCGACAGTAACGCCCAACTATGGCTACACCTTC

size: few
J: TRBJ2-7
V: TRBV28
D: TRBD1
CDR3: CASSSIQGLEQYF
DNA: TGTGCCAGCAGTTCAATACAGGGGCTCGAGCAGTACTTC

size: NA
J: TRBJ1-5
V: TRBV19
D: NA
CDR3: CASSPSREVNQPQHF
DNA: TGTGCCAGTAGTCCGTCCCGGGAGGTCAATCAGCCCCAGCATTTT

size: NA
J: TRBJ1-3
V: TRBV5-5
D: NA
CDR3: CASSLAPSSSGNTIYF
DNA: TGTGCCAGCAGCTTGGCCCCCTCAAGCTCTGGAAACACCATATATTTT

size: NA
J: TRBJ2-1
V: TRBV19
D: NA
CDR3: CASSTLFADPYNEQFF
DNA: TGTGCCAGTAGTACCCTCTTTGCGGATCCCTACAATGAGCAGTTCTTC

size: NA
J: TRBJ2-1
V: TRBV6-5
D: NA
CDR3: CASSTGSSYNEQFF
DNA: TGTGCCAGCAGTACTGGGAGCTCCTACAATGAGCAGTTCTTC

size: NA
J: TRBJ1-2
V: TRBV4-3
D: NA
CDR3: CASSQDRGANYGYTF
DNA: TGCGCCAGCAGCCAAGATCGCGGAGCTAACTATGGCTACACCTTC

size: NA
J: TRBJ2-3
V: TRBV4-2
D: TRBD2
CDR3: CASSQRPSGTSGNTDTQYF
DNA: TGTGCCAGCAGCCAAAGACCTTCGGGGACTAGCGGGAACACAGATACGCAGTATTTT

size: NA
J: TRBJ2-4
V: TRBV25-1
D: NA
CDR3: CASTSSGGIQYF
DNA: TGTGCCAGCACCTCATCGGGTGGCATTCAGTACTTC

size: once
J: TRBJ1-2
V: TRBV6-5
D: NA
CDR3: CASSSPLDSYGYTF
DNA: TGTGCCAGCAGTTCTCCCCTGGACAGCTATGGCTACACCTTC

size: NA
J: TRBJ1-1
V: TRBV6-5
D: NA
CDR3: CASSYSENTEAFF
DNA: TGTGCCAGCAGTTACTCGGAGAACACTGAAGCTTTCTTT

size: NA
J: TRBJ2-5
V: TRBV2
D: NA
CDR3: CASKGGGGPTETQYF
DNA: TGTGCCAGCAAAGGTGGCGGAGGGCCGACGGAGACCCAGTACTTC

size: hyperexpanded
J: TRBJ2-4
V: TRBV5-1
D: NA
CDR3: CASSLSFGKNIQYF
DNA: TGCGCCAGCAGCTTGTCTTTTGGCAAAAACATTCAGTACTTC

size: NA
J: TRBJ1-1
V: TRBV5-1
D: TRBD1
CDR3: CASSLVPQGAGNTEAFF
DNA: TGCGCCAGCAGCTTGGTTCCCCAGGGGGCAGGGAACACTGAAGCTTTCTTT

size: NA
J: TRBJ2-5
V: TRBV10-2
D: TRBD2
CDR3: CASSEWAGEGETQYF
DNA: TGCGCCAGCAGTGAGTGGGCGGGAGAGGGAGAGACCCAGTACTTC

size: NA
J: TRBJ2-1
V: TRBV5-1
D: TRBD2
CDR3: CASSGEGPSGRRDEQFF
DNA: TGCGCCAGCAGCGGAGAGGGCCCTAGCGGGAGGAGAGATGAGCAGTTCTTC

size: NA
J: TRBJ2-1
V: TRBV5-1
D: NA
CDR3: CASSSVGNEQFF
DNA: TGCGCCAGCAGCTCGGTTGGGAATGAGCAGTTCTTC

size: large
J: TRBJ1-5
V: TRBV30
D: NA
CDR3: CAWSRFNDQPQHF
DNA: TGTGCCTGGAGTAGATTTAATGATCAGCCCCAGCATTTT

size: NA
J: TRBJ1-2
V: TRBV6-1
D: TRBD1
CDR3: CASSESPGTGSGYTF
DNA: TGTGCCAGCAGTGAAAGCCCAGGGACAGGGTCGGGCTACACCTTC

size: NA
J: TRBJ1-5
V: TRBV2
D: NA
CDR3: CASSEPGRREGQPQHF
DNA: TGTGCCAGCAGTGAACCCGGCAGAAGGGAAGGTCAGCCCCAGCATTTT

size: once
J: TRBJ2-3
V: TRBV9
D: NA
CDR3: CASSVGGFSTDTQYF
DNA: TGTGCCAGCAGCGTAGGGGGGTTCAGCACAGATACGCAGTATTTT

size: NA
J: TRBJ2-3
V: TRBV7-3
D: NA
CDR3: CASSYFASVADTQYF
DNA: TGTGCCAGCAGCTACTTCGCCTCGGTCGCAGATACGCAGTATTTT